This T cell receptor beta chain was sequenced during a study of CD4 T cells in relation to SARS-CoV-2 and coronaviruses. The overall study: The HLA restriction of the shared crossreactive spike epitopes was mapped.

CD4+ T cells from unexposed donors were obtained before the COVID-19 pandemic (2011-2018). The CDR3 has 11 amino acids. The ends were cut back, 3 bases at V and 5 bases at J, with 3 bases in the middle. Overall study results and limits: Pre-pandemic and post-infection samples never came from the same donor. Roughly 69% of donors had memory CD4+ clonotypes crossrecognizing SARS-CoV-2 and common cold coronavirus spike.

Concerning this clone itself: Its cognate antigen is unknown.

Deep TCR-beta sequencing used DNA from uncultured naive and memory CD4+ T cells. This table comes from immunoSEQ multiplex PCR, and its TCRdb copy is limited to in-frame clones, with some not included. The sample holds about 59,000 clones, about nine tenths seen once. This receptor was identified in a human donor in good health. This chain joins TRBV12-3 or TRBV12-4 and TRBJ2-3; no clear D. Sequencing was carried out using memory CD4+ T cells from PBMCs. CDR3 in DNA: TGTGCCAGCAGTTTGAGAGATACGCAGTATTTT. Its translation: CASSLRDTQYF.